The clone carrying this T cell receptor (beta chain) was observed a handful of times. The sample is drawn from a study of response to subunit inactivated influenza vaccine. Trimming took 8 bases from V and 6 from J; bases not matched to a gene: 11. CDR1 and CDR2 from the germline V gene are DFQATT and SNEGSKA (reference sequence). CDR3 length: 14 residues. Each CDR3 protein is one row after TCRdb ran MiXCR on the RT-PCR reads. The table lists about 540,000 distinct CDR3 sequences, 14% of them singletons, with around 10% in the top ten. The chain recombines TRBV20-1 with TRBJ1-5; TRBD1 matches 9 bases. Sequenced material: PBMCs from blood, taken 11 to 12 days after vaccination. The receptor was derived from a man in his fifties or sixties who received an inactivated influenza vaccine. In DNA, the CDR3 is TGCAGTATTAAACAGGGGGCTAGTAGTCAGCCCCAGCATTTT. This encodes CSIKQGASSQPQHF.